The 9 T cell receptor beta chains in this list originate from one sample, sequenced in a study of siplizumab effects on memory and regulatory T cells. Profiled with immunoSEQ multiplex PCR; TCRdb holds only in-frame clones, not every one. This repertoire shows 100,000 or so clones, 90% to 95% found once; its top ten account for 0.16%. The sample comprised non-Treg CD4+ T cells sorted from blood. These receptors were taken from a human donor in good health.

The J gene is TRBJ2-2, the V gene TRBV11-3; D ambiguous. Trimming cost V 4 bases and J 2 bases, with 11 bases left between them. The CDR3 has 15 amino acids. Germline V CDR1 and CDR2: SGHNT, YENEEA. CDR3 nucleotide sequence: TGTGCCAGCAGCTCTTTGGCCCTAAACACCGGGGAGCTGTTTTTT. Its translation is CASSSLALNTGELFF.

The chain joins TRBV7-6 to TRBJ1-6; no firm D call. Germline V gene lookup returns CDR1 SGHVS and CDR2 FNYEAQ. V lost 0 bases and J 1 base, leaving 7 bases between the germline ends. The CDR3 contains 16 residues. The CDR3 region has the DNA TGTGCCAGCAGCTTAGCGGGGAATTCCTATAATTCACCCCTCCACTTT. Translation: CASSLAGNSYNSPLHF.

The chain employs TRBV5-1 and TRBJ1-3, with a possible D match to TRBD1 (5 bases). V lost 0 bases and J 4 bases, leaving 14 bases between the germline ends. The CDR3 contains 16 residues. The germline V gene has CDR1 SGHRS and CDR2 YFSETQ. In DNA, the CDR3 is TGCGCCAGCAGCTTGGGACAGCTCTCGGCCGGAAACACCATATATTTT. Encoded protein: CASSLGQLSAGNTIYF.

The chain joins TRBV5-1 to TRBJ2-7; 9 bases line up with TRBD1. Germline loops: CDR1 SGHRS, CDR2 YFSETQ. The CDR3 sequence is 17 residues long. The trim removed 4 bases at V and 2 bases at J, leaving 13 bases unmatched. CDR3 sequence: CASSPGVSTGGAYEQYF. CDR3 DNA: TGCGCCAGCAGCCCTGGCGTCTCGACAGGGGGGGCCTACGAGCAGTACTTC.

This clone was observed a single time. The chain joins TRBV14 to TRBJ1-1; 9 bases fit TRBD1. The ends lost 6 bases at V and 7 bases at J; junction bases unmatched: 3. The CDR3 is 12 residues long. The germline V gene has CDR1 SGHDN and CDR2 FVKESK. The CDR3 is CASRQGASEAFF. DNA of the CDR3: TGTGCCAGCAGACAGGGGGCGAGTGAAGCTTTCTTT.

This sequence joins TRBV7-2 and TRBJ1-6; 7 bases map to TRBD1. V trimming: 1 base; J trimming: 8 bases; junction bases outside the gene matches: 2. CDR1 and CDR2 (germline): SGHTA, FQGNSA. The CDR3 is made up of 14 amino acids. CDR3 DNA sequence: TGTGCCAGCAGCTTAGAGGGGGCACATTCACCCCTCCACTTT. Translating it yields CASSLEGAHSPLHF.

The chain combines TRBV5-6 with TRBJ1-6, with 7 bases identical to TRBD1. Germline trimming cut 5 bases from V and 9 bases from J; bases unmatched to any gene: 11. The CDR3 runs to 15 residues. Germline V CDR1 and CDR2: SGHDT, YYEEEE. The DNA for the CDR3 is TGTGCCAGCAGACCAGACAGGGCCATTTTTTCACCCCTCCACTTT. Translating gives CASRPDRAIFSPLHF.

This rearrangement joins TRBV6-6 to TRBJ1-2, with a possible D match to TRBD1 (5 bases). V lost 0 bases, J lost 4 bases, and 9 bases lay in between. In germline, CDR1 is MNHNY, CDR2 SVGAGI (reference sequence). The CDR3 is made up of 14 amino acids. DNA of the CDR3: TGTGCCAGCAGTTACTCGGGGCCGATCTATGGCTACACCTTC. It specifies CASSYSGPIYGYTF.

The chain couples TRBV5-4 to TRBJ1-2; weak D call: TRBD1 (5 bases). Germline-derived CDR1 and CDR2 are SGHNT and YYREEE (reference sequence). The V and J ends lost 1 base and 8 bases respectively, with 15 bases between them. The CDR3 runs 14 residues. CDR3 amino acids: CASSLLGAGDGYTF. CDR3 DNA: TGTGCCAGCAGCTTGTTGGGCGCGGGGGACGGCTACACCTTC.